Described below is a single T cell receptor beta chain sequence and its context. No cognate antigen has been identified for it. Within one base of it there is no much larger clone, and no base qualities were kept. The time point tag for this specimen amounts to: approximately eleven months on ibrutinib. For TCR beta library preparation, roughly 2.2 micrograms of genomic DNA was extracted from cryopreserved PBMCs. Longitudinal blood samples from CLL patients on ibrutinib monotherapy were analyzed using high-throughput TCR beta sequencing. The patients were enrolled in a single-center, open-label phase 2 trial of ibrutinib monotherapy. This specimen belongs to a study of cytotoxic CD8 clonotypes in ibrutinib-treated CLL (dated by TCRdb to about 2021). General notes on the study: The cohort had about ten relapsed/refractory and more than 14 treatment-naive patients; roughly 17 were IGHV unmutated. Partial responses were observed in around 25 patients and complete responses in 2; after a median follow-up of roughly 72 months, remission was maintained in roughly 14 patients and progression was observed in some twelve. The response samples were drawn at a median of approximately 11 months into treatment, with a range of about 6 to 40 months. On average, each sample had roughly 250,000 productive templates and approximately 100,000 productive rearrangements. Longitudinal samples were available for 26 of the 86 trial participants. Cryopreserved peripheral blood mononuclear cells were collected before treatment, at response, and at either disease progression or sustained remission. All remission and progressive disease samples were collected while patients were still receiving ibrutinib.

The study at large found these results: Clonality increased at ibrutinib response, stayed stable in sustained remission, and fell back toward baseline at progression. At baseline, clonality was higher than in age-matched healthy donors and showed a strong correlation with circulating CD8+ T-cell counts. Lymph node repertoires were not examined, and the timing of sampling was not matched between patients in sustained remission and those whose disease progressed. Public clonotypes were rare and either shrank or stayed stable during treatment, and the rise in clonality at ibrutinib response reflected expansion of private clonotypes.

A MiSeq instrument was used for deep resolution sequencing, which targeted depths ranging from 1 in 1 million up to 1 in 200,000 T cells, with coverage averaging 10x for each clonotype. The immunoSEQ hsTCRB Kit was used to generate the TCR beta libraries. The study's processing was this. Data were analyzed with ImmunoSEQ Data Assistant and ImmunoSEQ Analyzer, with V, D and J genes assigned per IMGT definitions. Clonality, which ranges from 0 to 1, was calculated by subtracting the normalized Shannon entropy of productive rearrangement frequencies from one. Only overrepresented clonotypes making up at least 0.05% of each patient's repertoire were included in the public clonotype analysis. Some 13 age-matched healthy donor repertoires from immuneACCESS served as clonality controls. TCRdb stores this immuneACCESS table with in-frame sequences only. Part of the clones is absent; in the studies checked, under half of the shortfall reflects unresolved V genes, and no reason is known for the rest. V, J and clone size were drawn from that table, and D and trimming were deduced from the DNA. For this sample the table gives around 140,000 clones, of which 60% to 80% were detected only once. The ten most abundant clones make up under 35% of the sample.

The source is a human donor with chronic lymphocytic leukemia. Sequences were derived from PBMCs, sampled after 12 months of ibrutinib treatment.

The DNA sequence is TGTGCCAGCAGTAGAAACGGTGCGGGCGATGTGAGAGCTTTCTTT. Its amino acids are CASSRNGAGDVRAFF. The chain employs TRBV27 and TRBJ1-1, with the D gene uncertain. Trimming at the junction amounts to 5 bases on V and 10 bases on J, and the germline ends lie 23 bases apart. CDR1 and CDR2 are drawn from the germline V gene (reference sequence): MNHEY, SMNVEV. The CDR3 holds 15 amino acids from the cysteine to the phenylalanine. Just the 45-base CDR3 DNA is kept, in frame starting at base 1.